Below, 5 T cell receptor beta chains from the same sample are listed, as sequenced in a study of early T cells in non-severe SARS-CoV-2 infection. In TCRdb, the 5' RACE reads were re-called with MiXCR into one record per CDR3 protein. The sample holds about 80,000 distinct CDR3 sequences, roughly an eighth seen once. The sequenced sample consisted of whole blood. The receptor set was obtained from an adult who was a healthcare worker with PCR-confirmed SARS-CoV-2 infection or an uninfected control (not recorded which).

This clonotype was observed a few times. J is TRBJ1-5 and V is TRBV12-3 or TRBV12-4; no firm D call. This CDR3 comprises 14 residues. V gave up 2 bases and J gave up 5 bases, with 10 bases separating them. CDR3 sequence (DNA): TGTGCCAGCAGTTTAACAGTGAGTGATCAGCCCCAGCATTTT. This sequence encodes CASSLTVSDQPQHF.

This clonotype was observed a handful of times. The gene calls are TRBV5-1 and TRBJ2-7; 9 bases align to TRBD2. CDR1 is SGHRS, CDR2 YFSETQ, per germline. J was trimmed by 6 bases and V by 0 bases; bases with no gene match: 13. This CDR3 is built from 17 residues. The CDR3 region is CASSLEIAGARQSEQYF. Written as DNA, the CDR3 is TGCGCCAGCAGCTTGGAGATAGCGGGAGCCCGCCAGAGCGAGCAGTACTTC.

The chain has TRBV5-1 and TRBJ2-2, with 10 bases fitting TRBD1. Germline CDR1 is SGHRS and CDR2 is YFSETQ. The V gene end was trimmed by 4 bases and the J gene end by 7 bases; junction bases not matched to a gene: 19. This CDR3 comprises 19 residues. Here the CDR3 DNA reads TGCGCCAGCAGCGTACCGGGACAGGGGACAGGGAGCCACAGCGGGGAGCTGTTTTTT. Amino acid sequence: CASSVPGQGTGSHSGELFF.

This clonotype occurred a few times. The J gene is TRBJ1-5, the V gene TRBV12-3 or TRBV12-4; tentatively, D is TRBD1 (5 bases). Between the trimmed V and J ends, which lost 2 bases and 10 bases, there was a span of 12 bases. The CDR3 runs to 13 residues. CDR3: CASSLQGRDPQHF. For the CDR3, the DNA is TGTGCCAGCAGTTTACAGGGACGGGACCCCCAGCATTTT.

This clonotype was counted a few times. A read error may produce the germline difference seen at one junction end. The rearrangement joins TRBV7-6 to TRBJ2-1; D is unclear. This CDR3 has 11 residues. Germline assignment: CDR1 SGHVS and CDR2 FNYEAQ. The CDR3 region has the DNA TGTCCCAGCAGCTTTGACAATGAGCAGTTCTTC. Translating it yields CPSSFDNEQFF. The full variable domain, with the rest looked up from reference TRBV7-6 and TRBJ2-1, is GAGVSQSPRYKVTKRGQDVALRCDPISGHVSLYWYRQALGQGPEFLTYFNYEAQQDKSGLPNDRFSAERPEGSISTLTIQRTEQRDSAMYRCPSSFDNEQFFGPGTRLTVL.